These 22 T cell receptor beta chains were sequenced from one sample in a study of cytomegalovirus exposure and HLA in healthy donors. Vbeta (60) and Jbeta (13) primers were used in the PCR. Clones were read by immunoSEQ multiplex PCR, and TCRdb kept only the in-frame ones, dropping some. This sample has about 160,000 clones, with approximately 85% found just once. The specimen was PBMCs. The receptors stem from a man aged 50 to 59 in good health and CMV-seropositive.

The rearrangement links TRBV5-1 to TRBJ2-1, with 8 bases lining up with TRBD2. This CDR3 region has 16 residues. With V trimmed by 5 bases and J by 0 bases, 7 bases remained unmatched. The germline V gene has CDR1 SGHRS and CDR2 YFSETQ. The CDR3 DNA follows: TGCGCCAGCAGGTTACCCGGGACTAGCTCCTACAATGAGCAGTTCTTC. Amino acids: CASRLPGTSSYNEQFF.

The J gene is TRBJ2-7, the V gene TRBV5-6, with 8 bases aligning to TRBD1. Per germline, CDR1 SGHDT and CDR2 YYEEEE. V lost 4 bases and J lost 2; bases outside the gene matches: 5. The CDR3 has 14 residues. The CDR3 DNA is TGTGCCAGCAGCGGGGGGACAGGTGCCTACGAGCAGTACTTC. It specifies CASSGGTGAYEQYF.

The CDR3, as DNA: TGTGCCACCCTTAGGGACAGAGGAAGTGGCTACACCTTC. It encodes CATLRDRGSGYTF. This chain links TRBV6-5 with TRBJ1-2; 7 bases are a match to TRBD1. Losses at the gene ends were 10 bases for V and 7 bases for J; bases not matched to a gene: 12. This CDR3 has 13 amino acids. Germline V gene lookup returns CDR1 MNHEY and CDR2 SVGAGI.

This sequence joins TRBV25-1 and TRBJ2-1; 9 bases are a match to TRBD2. The junction had 7 bases not matched to a gene; V was cut back by 7 bases and J by 6 bases. Germline CDR1 MGHDK, CDR2 SYGVNS. The CDR3 runs 14 residues. The CDR3 reads CASMGTSSLNEQFF. In nucleotides, the CDR3 is TGTGCCAGCATGGGGACTAGCTCCCTCAATGAGCAGTTCTTC.

This chain links TRBV28 with TRBJ2-5, with TRBD1 matching 7 bases. The CDR3 sequence is 15 residues long. Looked up from germline, CDR1 is MDHEN and CDR2 is SYDVKM. The ends lost 8 bases at V and 5 bases at J; junction bases unmatched: 14. In nucleotides, the CDR3 is TGTGCCAGCTGTGGACAGGTCGATCCAAGGGAGACCCAGTACTTC. Protein sequence: CASCGQVDPRETQYF.

V is TRBV5-1 and J is TRBJ1-5; 7 bases match TRBD1. The V segment lost 0 bases and the J segment 3 bases; nucleotides outside the gene matches: 3. The germline gives CDR1 SGHRS, CDR2 YFSETQ. CDR3 length: 15 residues. CDR3 coding DNA: TGCGCCAGCAGCTTGGCCGGACAGGACAATCAGCCCCAGCATTTT. Translation: CASSLAGQDNQPQHF.

The CDR3 region is CASSLDLGQGYGYTF. The DNA for the CDR3 is TGTGCCAGCAGCTTAGATTTGGGACAGGGATATGGCTACACCTTC. The chain couples TRBV7-2 to TRBJ1-2, with 9 bases aligning to TRBD1. Germline assignment: CDR1 SGHTA and CDR2 FQGNSA. The V segment lost 1 base and the J segment 5 bases; nucleotides outside the gene matches: 5. This CDR3 region has 15 residues.

The chain links TRBV10-3 to TRBJ2-2; D is uncertain. This CDR3 is 16 amino acids long. Germline V gene lookup returns CDR1 ENHRY and CDR2 SYGVKD. V lost 2 bases and J lost 0, with 10 bases in between. The CDR3 is CAISEPAAANTGELFF. DNA of the CDR3: TGTGCCATCAGTGAGCCGGCGGCCGCGAACACCGGGGAGCTGTTTTTT.

J is TRBJ2-3 and V is TRBV7-3; 16 positions agree with TRBD2. There are 21 residues in the CDR3. Trimming took 5 bases from V and 0 from J; bases not matched to a gene: 14. CDR1 and CDR2 (germline): SGHTA, FQGTGA. The CDR3 coding sequence is TGTGCCAGCAGCCCCCAGACCCCGGGACTAGCGGGAGGGTCTAGCACAGATACGCAGTATTTT. Encoded protein: CASSPQTPGLAGGSSTDTQYF.

This chain connects TRBV11-1 to TRBJ2-7, with D maybe TRBD1 (7 bases). V lost 5 bases, J lost 2 bases, and 16 bases lay in between. The CDR3 has 15 residues. Germline CDR1 and CDR2: SGHAT and FQDESV (reference sequence). CDR3 in DNA: TGTGCCAGCAGCGCGGGGACAGCCCTTCCCTACGAGCAGTACTTC. Translated, it gives CASSAGTALPYEQYF.

V is TRBV6-1 and J is TRBJ2-2; D is perhaps TRBD1 (6 bases). Germline lookup yields CDR1 MNHNS and CDR2 SASEGT. CDR3 length: 14 amino acids. Trimming pared 6 bases from V and 0 bases from J, leaving 8 bases between. The CDR3, as DNA: TGTGCCAGCAGGTGGACAGCGAACACCGGGGAGCTGTTTTTT. Its protein is CASRWTANTGELFF.

This clone turned up a few times. The gene calls are TRBV5-4 and TRBJ2-6; D perhaps matches TRBD2 (5 bases). The germline V gene has CDR1 SGHNT and CDR2 YYREEE (reference sequence). The CDR3 length is 15 residues. V lost 2 bases and J lost 0, with 6 bases in between. DNA for the CDR3: TGTGCCAGCAGCTTTCGGGACTCTGGGGCCAACGTCCTGACTTTC. Translating it yields CASSFRDSGANVLTF.

This clone was detected only once. One end of the junction varies from germline; a read error may be responsible. V is TRBV2 and J is TRBJ2-3, with D possibly matching TRBD2 (6 bases). The germline V gene encodes CDR1 SNHLY and CDR2 FYNNEI. There are 13 residues in the CDR3. The CDR3 reads CDSSEGLIDTQYF. CDR3 DNA: TGTGACAGCAGTGAGGGACTCATAGATACGCAGTATTTT.

The chain combines TRBV27 with TRBJ1-1, with 7 bases that match TRBD1. This CDR3 region has 15 residues. V dropped 7 bases and J dropped 0; count of bases not matched to a gene: 8. Per the germline V gene, CDR1 is MNHEY and CDR2 is SMNVEV (reference sequence). The CDR3 DNA sequence: TGTGCCAGCACCGCACCGACAGGGATGAACACTGAAGCTTTCTTT. This encodes CASTAPTGMNTEAFF.

This chain joins TRBV10-3 and TRBJ1-5; D uncertain. Germline V CDR1 and CDR2: ENHRY, SYGVKD. V lost 7 bases to trimming and J lost 1 base, with 20 bases between them. The CDR3 runs to 17 residues. The CDR3 coding sequence is TGTGCCATCATAATCCTTCGAGGAGGGAAAAGCAATCAGCCCCAGCATTTT. The encoded protein is CAIIILRGGKSNQPQHF.

The gene calls are TRBV30 and TRBJ2-3, with 9 bases lining up with TRBD1. CDR1 and CDR2 from the germline V gene are GTSNPN and SVGIG (reference sequence). This CDR3 is built from 15 residues. J was trimmed by 4 bases and V by 2 bases; bases with no gene match: 7. This CDR3 reads CAWSPGQGRSDTQYF. The CDR3 DNA reads TGTGCCTGGAGTCCGGGACAGGGAAGGTCAGATACGCAGTATTTT. Full variable domain (missing parts from reference TRBV30 and TRBJ2-3): SQTIHQWPATLVQPVGSPLSLECTVEGTSNPNLYWYRQAAGRGLQLLFYSVGIGQISSEVPQNLSASRPQDRQFILSSKKLLLSDSGFYLCAWSPGQGRSDTQYFGPGTRLTVL.

V usage is TRBV15 and J usage is TRBJ2-7; the D gene is possibly TRBD1 (6 bases). Germline V gene data show CDR1 as LNHNV and CDR2 as YYDKDF (reference sequence). V was shortened by 1 base and J by 3 bases, with 10 bases between the two germline ends. The CDR3 runs to 14 residues. The CDR3 here is CATSRGGLGYEQYF. CDR3 coding DNA: TGTGCCACCAGCAGAGGGGGGCTGGGCTACGAGCAGTACTTC.

The CDR3 here is CASSRQDLSYNEQFF. In DNA, the CDR3 is TGTGCCAGCTCCAGACAGGACCTCTCCTACAATGAGCAGTTCTTC. The genes are TRBV18 and TRBJ2-1; TRBD1 is a possible D gene (6 bases). CDR3 size: 15 residues. Germline lookup yields CDR1 KGHSH and CDR2 LQKENI. The V and J ends lost 6 bases and 0 bases respectively, with 12 bases between them.

V usage is TRBV6-5 and J usage is TRBJ1-1; the D gene is possibly TRBD1 (5 bases). Trimming removed 4 bases at V and 0 bases at J, with 9 bases between. The CDR3 is 14 amino acids. The V gene's germline CDR1 is MNHEY and CDR2 SVGAGI. CDR3 DNA sequence: TGTGCCAGCAGTTTCAGGGTGATGAACACTGAAGCTTTCTTT. This codes for CASSFRVMNTEAFF.

This clone is medium-sized within its sample. V and J are TRBV5-4 and TRBJ2-7; D might be TRBD2 (6 bases). V was shortened by 3 bases and J by 6 bases, with 22 bases between the two germline ends. Germline CDR1 reads SGHNT; CDR2 reads YYREEE (reference sequence). The CDR3 contains 16 residues. The CDR3 reads CASSWGVGGPFGEQYF. In DNA, the CDR3 is TGTGCCAGCAGCTGGGGAGTCGGGGGTCCATTCGGCGAGCAGTACTTC.

The rearrangement uses TRBV4-3 and TRBJ2-7; D is possibly TRBD1 (5 bases). The CDR3 sequence is 17 residues long. CDR1 and CDR2 (germline): LGHNA, YSLEER. With 0 bases removed from V and 0 bases from J, the gap between germline ends came to 15 bases. The CDR3 region has the DNA TGCGCCAGCAGCCAAGATTCAGGGATATCGAACTCCTACGAGCAGTACTTC. This encodes CASSQDSGISNSYEQYF.

The V and J genes are TRBV5-1 and TRBJ2-5; TRBD1 matches 9 bases. After removal of 3 bases from V and 5 bases from J, the junction contained 8 bases not matched to a gene. There are 15 residues in the CDR3. Germline CDR1 is SGHRS and CDR2 is YFSETQ. DNA of the CDR3: TGCGCCAGCAGCTCCGGGACAGGGATCAGGGAGACCCAGTACTTC. Amino acid sequence: CASSSGTGIRETQYF. Variable domain in full (rest from reference TRBV5-1 and TRBJ2-5): KAGVTQTPRYLIKTRGQQVTLSCSPISGHRSVSWYQQTPGQGLQFLFEYFSETQRNKGNFPGRFSGRQFSNSRSEMNVSTLELGDSALYLCASSSGTGIRETQYFGPGTRLLVL.